Shown below are 8 T cell receptor beta chains from a single sample sequenced in a study of PD-1 blockade in classical Hodgkin lymphoma. Time point defined: cycle 4 day 1 (C4D1), after 6 weeks of nivolumab. In every patient, relapse followed autologous stem cell transplantation, while exposure to brentuximab vedotin differed. The repertoire was sequenced with immunoSEQ multiplex PCR; TCRdb's copy has only in-frame clones and lacks some. The sample consists of over 75,000 clones, less than 95% of them appearing once. The source material was peripheral blood mononuclear cells (PBMCs), sampled before the fourth cycle of nivolumab. These receptors were taken from a human donor with classical Hodgkin lymphoma.

CDR3 sequence (DNA): TGCGCCAGCAGTGAGGGTCCGGCACTCAACAATGAGCAGTTCTTC. As protein: CASSEGPALNNEQFF. This sequence joins TRBV10-1 and TRBJ2-1; D uncertain. This CDR3 region has 15 residues. The germline CDR1 and CDR2 sequences are WNHNN and SYGVQD (reference sequence). V lost 2 bases and J 5 bases, leaving 13 bases between the germline ends.

The V and J genes are TRBV6-4 and TRBJ2-3, with TRBD2 matching 15 bases. J gave up 3 bases and V 10 bases, and 5 bases lay outside the gene matches. The CDR3 is made up of 15 amino acids. Germline-derived CDR1 and CDR2 are MRHNA and SNTAGT. CDR3 residues: CATGLAGGSTDTQYF. CDR3 sequence (DNA): TGTGCCACCGGACTAGCGGGGGGGAGTACAGATACGCAGTATTTT.

This chain links TRBV29-1 with TRBJ1-2, with a possible D match to TRBD1 (5 bases). The CDR3 contains 12 residues. The ends were cut back, 2 bases at V and 5 bases at J, with 9 bases in the middle. Germline-derived CDR1 and CDR2 are SQVTM and ANQGSEA. This CDR3 is CSVESEGYGYTF. Here the CDR3 DNA reads TGCAGCGTTGAATCAGAGGGGTATGGCTACACCTTC.

The chain has TRBV5-6 and TRBJ1-4; possibly TRBD1 for D (6 bases). Germline V gives CDR1 SGHDT, CDR2 YYEEEE. V lost 0 bases to trimming and J lost 6 bases, with 12 bases between them. The length of the CDR3 is 15 residues. CDR3 amino acids: CASSLGGGPHEKLFF. CDR3 DNA: TGTGCCAGCAGCTTGGGAGGGGGGCCGCATGAAAAACTGTTTTTT.

The chain couples TRBV30 to TRBJ2-7; D is unresolved. CDR1 GTSNPN and CDR2 SVGIG come from the germline V gene (reference sequence). The V end was cut by 1 base, the J end by 7 bases, with 17 bases between. The length of the CDR3 is 14 residues. In nucleotides, the CDR3 is TGTGCCTGGAGTGAGGACCCGGCGGTGGAGGAGCAGTACTTC. It yields the protein CAWSEDPAVEEQYF.

This chain uses TRBV5-1 with TRBJ2-5; 10 nucleotides align to TRBD2. Germline-derived CDR1 and CDR2 are SGHRS and YFSETQ. V was clipped by 0 bases and J by 0 bases; unmatched bases: 5. The CDR3 has 17 amino acids. This CDR3 is CASSLGPSGGDQETQYF. CDR3 bases: TGCGCCAGCAGCTTGGGGCCCAGCGGGGGGGACCAAGAGACCCAGTACTTC.

The chain joins TRBV18 to TRBJ2-1; 9 bases fit TRBD2. This CDR3 spans 15 amino acids. CDR1 is KGHSH, CDR2 LQKENI, per germline. The J segment lost 7 bases and the V segment lost 0 bases, leaving 4 bases of the junction unmatched. Written as DNA, the CDR3 is TGTGCCAGCTCACCACCTCTAGCGGGGTCTAATGAGCAGTTCTTC. Protein product: CASSPPLAGSNEQFF.

V usage is TRBV28 and J usage is TRBJ2-2; 8 bases agree with TRBD1. The J segment lost 3 bases and the V segment lost 10 bases, leaving 4 bases of the junction unmatched. Germline V gene sequence: CDR1 MDHEN, CDR2 SYDVKM. This CDR3 contains 13 residues. The CDR3 DNA reads as TGTGCCACTTTGGACAGGGACACCGGGGAGCTGTTTTTT. This sequence encodes CATLDRDTGELFF.